This is a list of T cell receptor beta chains from one sample in a study of blood T cell repertoires in COVID-19. Method: immunoSEQ multiplex PCR; TCRdb's copy keeps in-frame clones and lacks some. The sample includes more than 95,000 clones, approximately 80% of them seen just once. Sequencing was done on a sample of peripheral blood. Source of these receptors: a human donor in a cohort sampled during active or convalescent COVID-19. Each CDR3 is given with its conserved first and last residue. D genes are given only for firm matches. Clone size is not always given. Where it is, it says once, few, many or a class for expanded clones.

d_call j_call clone_size v_call cdr3_aa cdr3_nt
TRBD2 TRBJ2-2 . TRBV9 CASSVVGGGDPGELFF TGTGCCAGCAGCGTAGTTGGCGGGGGGGACCCCGGGGAGCTGTTTTTT
. TRBJ2-1 . TRBV5-8 CARSGQGLPNEQFF TGTGCCAGAAGCGGGCAGGGACTCCCCAATGAGCAGTTCTTC
TRBD1 TRBJ1-1 . TRBV5-1 CASSPLTGDGDTEAFF TGCGCCAGCAGCCCGTTGACAGGGGATGGGGACACTGAAGCTTTCTTT
. TRBJ2-3 . TRBV11-2 CASSSPRASGADTQYF TGTGCCAGCAGCTCACCCCGGGCCTCGGGGGCAGATACGCAGTATTTT
TRBD1 TRBJ1-2 . TRBV10-3 CAISDASGTGGSSGYTF TGTGCCATCAGTGACGCATCCGGGACAGGGGGCTCGAGTGGCTACACCTTC
TRBD1 TRBJ1-3 . TRBV6-5 CASSQTGLPGNTIYF TGTGCCAGCAGTCAGACAGGGTTACCTGGAAACACCATATATTTT
TRBD1 TRBJ1-4 . TRBV5-4 CASSRQGQGAGKLFF TGTGCCAGCAGCCGACAAGGACAGGGCGCGGGGAAACTGTTTTTT
. TRBJ1-5 once TRBV5-5 CASSFGTTGGNQPQHF TGTGCCAGCAGCTTCGGGACAACCGGAGGCAATCAGCCCCAGCATTTT
. TRBJ1-4 . TRBV11-2 CASSLVDGVYEKLFF TGTGCCAGCAGCTTAGTGGACGGGGTTTATGAAAAACTGTTTTTT
. TRBJ1-2 few TRBV5-6 CASSLPQGGYTF TGTGCCAGCAGCTTACCCCAGGGGGGCTACACCTTC
TRBD1 TRBJ2-3 . TRBV5-8 CASSAYRGLGTDTQYF TGTGCCAGCAGCGCGTACAGGGGTTTAGGCACAGATACGCAGTATTTT
TRBD1 TRBJ1-6 . TRBV6-5 CASTPGQGARDHF TGTGCCAGCACCCCCGGACAGGGGGCTCGGGACCACTTT
. TRBJ2-1 once TRBV5-1 CASSLWTTHFYSGSQFF TGCGCCAGCAGCTTGTGGACTACCCATTTCTACTCGGGGTCGCAGTTCTTC
TRBD1 TRBJ1-2 few TRBV2 CASSPGQGFGRYTF TGTGCCAGCAGCCCCGGACAGGGATTCGGTCGCTACACCTTC
. TRBJ1-1 . TRBV6-5 CASRVQGLPEAFF TGTGCCAGCAGGGTTCAGGGGCTCCCTGAAGCTTTCTTT
. TRBJ1-6 . TRBV7-2 CASSSLGYNSPLHF TGTGCCAGCAGCTCACTAGGCTATAATTCACCCCTCCACTTT
TRBD2 TRBJ2-3 once TRBV7-3 CASSLMASGGNTDTQYF TGTGCCAGCAGCTTAATGGCTAGCGGGGGGAACACAGATACGCAGTATTTT
. TRBJ2-5 . TRBV23-1 CASSQSYGRGTQYF TGCGCCAGCAGTCAATCTTACGGCCGGGGGACCCAGTACTTC
. TRBJ2-7 . TRBV7-2 CASSQSRGLSYEQYF TGTGCCAGCAGCCAGTCCCGCGGGCTCTCCTACGAGCAGTACTTC
TRBD1 TRBJ1-1 . TRBV3-1/TRBV3-2 CASSQVGGQGATEAFF TGTGCCAGCAGCCAAGTAGGAGGCCAGGGGGCCACTGAAGCTTTCTTT
. TRBJ2-3 once TRBV28 CASREAGTDTQYF TGTGCCAGCAGAGAGGCAGGCACAGATACGCAGTATTTT
TRBD1 TRBJ2-1 . TRBV7-9 CASQGQAYNEQFF TGTGCCAGCCAAGGACAGGCATACAATGAGCAGTTCTTC
TRBD2 TRBJ2-1 . TRBV7-3 CASSLSGGYNEQFF TGTGCCAGCAGCTTAAGCGGGGGATACAATGAGCAGTTCTTC
TRBD1 TRBJ1-2 . TRBV3-1/TRBV3-2 CASSRDRGGNGYTF TGTGCCAGCAGCCGGGACAGGGGAGGGAATGGCTACACCTTC
TRBD1 TRBJ2-7 . TRBV3-1/TRBV3-2 CASSLQTGGYEQYF TGTGCCAGCAGCTTACAGACAGGGGGGTACGAGCAGTACTTC